This is a list of T cell receptor beta chains from one sample in a study of T cell repertoires in cytomegalovirus infection. Which antigens these TCRs recognize remains unknown. TCRdb fed the reads into MiXCR, producing one record per CDR3 protein. The sample gives under 500,000 distinct CDR3 sequences, roughly 46% of which show up once; 35% to 50% is in the top ten. Sequenced here: cultured PBMCs, sampled from culture after CMV antigen stimulation. The source is a human donor in good health (CMV status not recorded). Some clones in this sample may be carry-over from other donors' samples. Both conserved end residues are part of each CDR3. Each record gives: J gene, clone size, V gene, D gene, CDR3 protein, CDR3 DNA. D genes are given only for firm matches. Clone size is not always given. Where it is, it says once, few, many or a class for expanded clones.

J gene: TRBJ2-5; clone size: .; V gene: TRBV12-3/TRBV12-4; D gene: .; CDR3 protein: CASSLEVEEFF; CDR3 DNA: TGTGCCAGCAGTTTAGAGGTCGAAGAATTCTTC
J gene: TRBJ2-7; clone size: few; V gene: TRBV7-2; D gene: TRBD2; CDR3 protein: CASGRGDPLLSEQYF; CDR3 DNA: TGTGCCAGCGGGAGGGGAGACCCCTTACTTTCCGAGCAGTACTTC
J gene: TRBJ1-3; clone size: .; V gene: TRBV19; D gene: .; CDR3 protein: CASKGRGRAPGNTIYF; CDR3 DNA: TGTGCCAGTAAGGGGCGCGGTAGGGCCCCTGGAAACACCATATATTTT
J gene: TRBJ1-5; clone size: many; V gene: TRBV6-1; D gene: .; CDR3 protein: CASKKLAGEDQPQHF; CDR3 DNA: TGTGCCAGCAAGAAGTTGGCAGGGGAAGATCAGCCCCAGCATTTT
J gene: TRBJ2-1; clone size: many; V gene: TRBV7-2; D gene: .; CDR3 protein: CASSLIRASYNEQFF; CDR3 DNA: TGTGCCAGCAGCTTAATCCGTGCCTCCTACAATGAGCAGTTCTTC
J gene: TRBJ2-5; clone size: .; V gene: TRBV19; D gene: .; CDR3 protein: CASSIFAGEAQYF; CDR3 DNA: TGTGCCAGTAGTATTTTCGCCGGTGAGGCCCAGTACTTC
J gene: TRBJ2-7; clone size: .; V gene: TRBV7-4; D gene: .; CDR3 protein: CASSLGSPRHEQYF; CDR3 DNA: TGTGCCAGCAGCTTAGGATCCCCGCGGCACGAGCAGTACTTC
J gene: TRBJ1-1; clone size: .; V gene: TRBV6-6; D gene: .; CDR3 protein: CASSYAPNEAFF; CDR3 DNA: TGTGCCAGCAGTTACGCCCCAAATGAAGCTTTCTTT
J gene: TRBJ2-3; clone size: few; V gene: TRBV7-2; D gene: .; CDR3 protein: CASSPGRLSTDTQYF; CDR3 DNA: TGTGCCAGCAGCCCCGGACGGCTTAGCACAGATACGCAGTATTTT
J gene: TRBJ2-1; clone size: .; V gene: TRBV5-3; D gene: TRBD2; CDR3 protein: CASSTLAGSSYNEQFF; CDR3 DNA: TGTGCCAGCAGCACGTTAGCGGGCAGCTCCTACAATGAGCAGTTCTTC
J gene: TRBJ1-2; clone size: .; V gene: TRBV27; D gene: .; CDR3 protein: CASSNYDRGGHYGYTF; CDR3 DNA: TGTGCCAGCAGTAACTACGACCGTGGGGGTCACTATGGCTACACCTTC
J gene: TRBJ2-1; clone size: .; V gene: TRBV10-3; D gene: TRBD2; CDR3 protein: CAISPGGGKHEQFF; CDR3 DNA: TGTGCCATCAGTCCCGGGGGAGGGAAGCATGAGCAGTTCTTC
J gene: TRBJ2-3; clone size: .; V gene: TRBV6-2/TRBV6-3; D gene: .; CDR3 protein: CASKRDSTVVTQYF; CDR3 DNA: TGTGCCAGCAAAAGGGATTCCACGGTGGTAACGCAGTATTTT
J gene: TRBJ1-4; clone size: .; V gene: TRBV11-2; D gene: .; CDR3 protein: CASSLSRVVATNEKLFF; CDR3 DNA: TGTGCCAGCAGCTTGTCCCGGGTTGTTGCAACTAATGAAAAACTGTTTTTT
J gene: TRBJ2-1; clone size: .; V gene: TRBV6-6; D gene: .; CDR3 protein: CASSLGDLDYNEQFF; CDR3 DNA: TGTGCCAGCAGTTTGGGGGACTTGGATTACAATGAGCAGTTCTTC
J gene: TRBJ2-7; clone size: few; V gene: TRBV7-2; D gene: .; CDR3 protein: CASSDTPRGSGEQYF; CDR3 DNA: TGTGCCAGCAGCGATACACCCCGGGGATCTGGCGAGCAGTACTTC
J gene: TRBJ2-7; clone size: .; V gene: TRBV18; D gene: TRBD2; CDR3 protein: CASSPSRTSGIYEQYF; CDR3 DNA: TGTGCCAGCTCACCATCGAGGACTAGCGGCATCTACGAGCAGTACTTC
J gene: TRBJ2-2; clone size: .; V gene: TRBV3-1; D gene: .; CDR3 protein: CATARWGSANTGELFF; CDR3 DNA: TGTGCCACCGCCAGGTGGGGGAGTGCGAACACCGGGGAGCTGTTTTTT
J gene: TRBJ1-1; clone size: .; V gene: TRBV5-4; D gene: .; CDR3 protein: CASSWGRDDRGNTEAFF; CDR3 DNA: TGTGCCAGCAGCTGGGGGAGGGACGACCGGGGGAACACTGAAGCTTTCTTT
J gene: TRBJ2-5; clone size: once; V gene: TRBV5-1; D gene: TRBD2; CDR3 protein: CASSLAGGGRETQYF; CDR3 DNA: TGCGCCAGCAGCTTGGCTGGCGGGGGGCGAGAGACCCAGTACTTC
J gene: TRBJ2-2; clone size: .; V gene: TRBV4-1; D gene: .; CDR3 protein: CASSQEGGNTGELFF; CDR3 DNA: TGCGCCAGCAGCCAAGAAGGCGGGAACACCGGGGAGCTGTTTTTT
J gene: TRBJ2-5; clone size: few; V gene: TRBV5-4; D gene: TRBD1; CDR3 protein: CASSFRTGEVLETQYF; CDR3 DNA: TGTGCCAGCAGCTTCAGGACAGGGGAAGTACTAGAGACCCAGTACTTC